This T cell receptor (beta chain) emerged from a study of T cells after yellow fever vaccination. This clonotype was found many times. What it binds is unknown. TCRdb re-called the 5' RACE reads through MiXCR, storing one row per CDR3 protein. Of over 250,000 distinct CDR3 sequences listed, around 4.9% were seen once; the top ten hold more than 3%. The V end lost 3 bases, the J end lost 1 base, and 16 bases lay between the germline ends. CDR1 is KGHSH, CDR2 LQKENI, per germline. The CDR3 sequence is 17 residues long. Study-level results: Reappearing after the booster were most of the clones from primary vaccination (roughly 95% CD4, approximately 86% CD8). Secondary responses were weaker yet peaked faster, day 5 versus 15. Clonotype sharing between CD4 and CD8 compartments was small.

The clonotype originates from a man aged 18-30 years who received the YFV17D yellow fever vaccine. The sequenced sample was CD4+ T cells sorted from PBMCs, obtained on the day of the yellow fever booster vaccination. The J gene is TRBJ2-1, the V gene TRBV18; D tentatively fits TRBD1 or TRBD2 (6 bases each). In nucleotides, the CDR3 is TGTGCCAGCTCACCCCCGGGGGCGGGGAGATCCTACAATGAGCAGTTCTTC. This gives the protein CASSPPGAGRSYNEQFF.